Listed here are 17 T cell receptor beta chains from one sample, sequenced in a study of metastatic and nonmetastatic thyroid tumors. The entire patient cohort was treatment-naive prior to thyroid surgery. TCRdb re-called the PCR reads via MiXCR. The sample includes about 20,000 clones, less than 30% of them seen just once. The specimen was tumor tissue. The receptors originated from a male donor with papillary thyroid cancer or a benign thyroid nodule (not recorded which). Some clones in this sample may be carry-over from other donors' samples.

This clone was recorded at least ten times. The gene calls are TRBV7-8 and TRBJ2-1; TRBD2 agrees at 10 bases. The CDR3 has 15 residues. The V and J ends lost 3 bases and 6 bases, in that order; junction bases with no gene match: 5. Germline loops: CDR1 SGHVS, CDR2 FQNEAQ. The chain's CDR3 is CASSFGSSGGNEQFF. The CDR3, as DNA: TGTGCCAGCAGCTTCGGTTCTAGCGGGGGCAATGAGCAGTTCTTC. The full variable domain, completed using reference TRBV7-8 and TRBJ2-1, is GAGVSQSPRYKVAKRGQDVALRCDPISGHVSLFWYQQALGQGPEFLTYFQNEAQLDKSGLPSDRFFAERPEGSVSTLKIQRTQQEDSAVYLCASSFGSSGGNEQFFGPGTRLTVL.

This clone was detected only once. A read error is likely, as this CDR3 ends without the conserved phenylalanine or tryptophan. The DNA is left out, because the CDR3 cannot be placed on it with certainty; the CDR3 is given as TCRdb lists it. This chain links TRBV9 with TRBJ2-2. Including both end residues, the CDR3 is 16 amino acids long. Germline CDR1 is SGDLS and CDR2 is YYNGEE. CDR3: CASSITALVNTWEVFL.

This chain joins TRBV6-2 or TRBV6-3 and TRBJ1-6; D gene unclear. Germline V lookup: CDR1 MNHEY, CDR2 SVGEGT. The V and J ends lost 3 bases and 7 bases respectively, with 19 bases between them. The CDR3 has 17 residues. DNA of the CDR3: TGTGCCAGCAGTTATGTGTTAAAGGATTTAAACAATTCACCCCTCCACTTT. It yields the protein CASSYVLKDLNNSPLHF.

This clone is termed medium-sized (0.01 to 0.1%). The CDR3 sequence: CASRSRDSLNEKLFF. The DNA of the CDR3 is TGTGCCAGCAGGTCCCGGGACAGCCTTAATGAAAAACTGTTTTTT. The J gene is TRBJ1-4, the V gene TRBV2, with 7 nucleotides matching TRBD1. The CDR3 loop spans 15 amino acids. Germline trimming cut 6 bases from V and 4 bases from J; bases unmatched to any gene: 8. Germline assignment: CDR1 SNHLY and CDR2 FYNNEI.

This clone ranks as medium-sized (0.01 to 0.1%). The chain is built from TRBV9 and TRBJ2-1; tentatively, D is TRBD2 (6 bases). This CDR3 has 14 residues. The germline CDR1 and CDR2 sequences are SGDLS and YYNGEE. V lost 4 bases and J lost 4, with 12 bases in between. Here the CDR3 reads CASSPEGSYNEQFF. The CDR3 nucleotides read TGTGCCAGCAGCCCGGAGGGCTCTTACAATGAGCAGTTCTTC.

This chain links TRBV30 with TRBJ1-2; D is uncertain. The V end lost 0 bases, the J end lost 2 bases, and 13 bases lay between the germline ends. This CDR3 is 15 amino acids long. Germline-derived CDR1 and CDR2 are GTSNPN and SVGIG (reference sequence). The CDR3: CAWSVPGGTNYGYTF. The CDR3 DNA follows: TGTGCCTGGAGTGTACCAGGTGGAACAAACTATGGCTACACCTTC. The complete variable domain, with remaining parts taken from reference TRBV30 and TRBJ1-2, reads SQTIHQWPATLVQPVGSPLSLECTVEGTSNPNLYWYRQAAGRGLQLLFYSVGIGQISSEVPQNLSASRPQDRQFILSSKKLLLSDSGFYLCAWSVPGGTNYGYTFGSGTRLTVV.

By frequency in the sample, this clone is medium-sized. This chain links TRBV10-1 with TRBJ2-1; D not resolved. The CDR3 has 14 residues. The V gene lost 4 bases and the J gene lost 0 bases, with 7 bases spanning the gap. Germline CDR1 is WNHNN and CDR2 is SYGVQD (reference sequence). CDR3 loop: CASSGASSYNEQFF. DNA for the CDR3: TGCGCCAGCAGTGGGGCGAGCTCCTACAATGAGCAGTTCTTC.

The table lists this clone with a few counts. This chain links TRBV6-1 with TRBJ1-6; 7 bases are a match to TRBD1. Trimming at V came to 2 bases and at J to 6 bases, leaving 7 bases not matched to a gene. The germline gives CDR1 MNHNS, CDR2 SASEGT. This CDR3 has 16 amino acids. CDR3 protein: CASSERGQLVNSPLHF. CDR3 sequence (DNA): TGTGCCAGCAGTGAACGGGGACAGCTAGTTAATTCACCCCTCCACTTT.

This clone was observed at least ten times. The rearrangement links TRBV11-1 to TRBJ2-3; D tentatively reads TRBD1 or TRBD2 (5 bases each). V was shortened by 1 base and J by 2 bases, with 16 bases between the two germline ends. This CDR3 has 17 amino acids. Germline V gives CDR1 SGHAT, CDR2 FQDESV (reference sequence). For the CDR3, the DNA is TGTGCCAGCAGCTTAGGAGTCAGGGTGGGGGACACAGATACGCAGTATTTT. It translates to CASSLGVRVGDTDTQYF.

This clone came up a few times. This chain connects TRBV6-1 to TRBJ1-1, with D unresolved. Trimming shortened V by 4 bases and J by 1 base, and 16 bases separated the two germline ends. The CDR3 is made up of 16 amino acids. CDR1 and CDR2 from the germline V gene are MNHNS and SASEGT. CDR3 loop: CASSARPGSENTEAFF. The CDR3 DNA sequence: TGTGCCAGCAGTGCCCGACCGGGGTCGGAGAACACTGAAGCTTTCTTT.

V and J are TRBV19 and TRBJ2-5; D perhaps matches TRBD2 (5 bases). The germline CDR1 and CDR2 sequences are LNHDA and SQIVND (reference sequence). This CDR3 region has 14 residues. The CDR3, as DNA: TGTCCCACTAGTATAGGTGTATGCCAAGAGACCCAGTACTTC. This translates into CPTSIGVCQETQYF.

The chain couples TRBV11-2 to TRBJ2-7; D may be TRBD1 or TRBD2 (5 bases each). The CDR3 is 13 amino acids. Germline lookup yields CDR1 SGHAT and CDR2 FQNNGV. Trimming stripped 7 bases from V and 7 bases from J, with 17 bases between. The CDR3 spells CASNPGSAREQYF. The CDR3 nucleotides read TGTGCCAGCAACCCAGGGAGTGCGAGGGAGCAGTACTTC.

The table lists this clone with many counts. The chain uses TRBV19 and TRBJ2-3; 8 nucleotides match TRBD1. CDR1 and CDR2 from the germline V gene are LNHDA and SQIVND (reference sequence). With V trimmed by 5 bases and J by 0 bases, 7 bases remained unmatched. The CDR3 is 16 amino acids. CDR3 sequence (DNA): TGTGCCAGTAGTGACAAGACAGGGGATAGCACAGATACGCAGTATTTT. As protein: CASSDKTGDSTDTQYF.

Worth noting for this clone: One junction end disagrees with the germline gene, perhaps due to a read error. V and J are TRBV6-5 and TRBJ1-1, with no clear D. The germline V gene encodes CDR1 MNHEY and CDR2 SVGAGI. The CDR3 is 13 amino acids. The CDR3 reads CASSYSPYTEALF. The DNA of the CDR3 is TGTGCCAGCAGTTACTCGCCCTACACTGAAGCTTTATTT.

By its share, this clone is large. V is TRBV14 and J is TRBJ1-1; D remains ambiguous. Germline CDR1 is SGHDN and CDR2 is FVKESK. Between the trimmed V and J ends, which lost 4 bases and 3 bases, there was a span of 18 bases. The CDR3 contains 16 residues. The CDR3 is CASSPSQAGLDTEAFF. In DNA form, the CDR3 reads TGTGCCAGCAGCCCCTCCCAAGCGGGGTTGGACACTGAAGCTTTCTTT.

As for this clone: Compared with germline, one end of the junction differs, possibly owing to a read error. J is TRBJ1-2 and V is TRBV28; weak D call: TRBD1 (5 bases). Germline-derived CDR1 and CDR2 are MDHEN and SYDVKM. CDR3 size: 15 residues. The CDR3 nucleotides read TGTGCCAGCAAACGGGGGAAGCCTTCTAACCATGGCTACACCTTC. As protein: CASKRGKPSNHGYTF.

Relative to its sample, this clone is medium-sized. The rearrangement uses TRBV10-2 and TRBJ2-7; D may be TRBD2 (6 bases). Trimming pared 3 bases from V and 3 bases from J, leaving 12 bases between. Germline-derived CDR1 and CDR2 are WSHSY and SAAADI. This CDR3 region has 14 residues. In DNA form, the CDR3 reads TGCGCCAGCAGTGACGGAGGGAACTTCTACGAGCAGTACTTC. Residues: CASSDGGNFYEQYF.